This TCR beta chain emerged from a study of PD-L1 blockade in urothelial cancer (dated by TCRdb to 2017 to 2019). Regarding the complete study: Every patient began therapy at some point between 2013 and 2015 and was given atezolizumab 1,200 mg intravenously every 3 weeks. About 90% of the 29 patients were males with bladder-origin urothelial cancer, and about 65% of the roughly 30 reported a prior smoking history. Patients had an ECOG performance status of 0 or 1 and had received between 0 and 3 prior chemotherapy regimens. Blood samples were analyzed at 3 weeks after treatment start (second dose) and at 6 weeks after treatment start. Blood samples yielded a median of 141,255 T cells and around 83,000 unique TCRs, with median clonality approximately 0.08. Somatic, immune and clinical correlates of response to PD-L1 blockade with atezolizumab in urothelial cancer were the focus of an exploratory multi-omic analysis. TCR sequencing covered pretreatment tumor samples and matched, serially collected peripheral blood taken before and after atezolizumab treatment. Progression-free survival longer than 6 months counted as durable clinical benefit, and TCR features were additionally tested against both progression-free and overall survival. In the same patients, pretreatment tumors underwent whole exome sequencing and RNA sequencing in addition to TCR sequencing. Several patients achieved durable clinical benefit and 15 to 20 did not. Over 28 patients had pretreatment blood TCR-seq, approximately 24 had at least one posttreatment blood collection, and approximately 24 had tumor TCR-seq.

With regard to this clone: The specificity of this receptor is unknown. Per-base quality was not reported, and no clone a single base away is much larger than it.

Each PCR received spiked-in synthetic TCR analog templates so that absolute template abundance could be estimated from read counts. TCRbeta CDR3 regions were amplified from genomic DNA with bias-controlled V and J gene primers using the immunoSEQ assay. Sequencing of rearranged TCRbeta segments was performed at approximately 20X coverage. Turning to the authors' computational methods: Clustering was used to correct sequencing errors, and CDR3s were annotated against IMGT so that V, D and J genes could be assigned. Out-of-frame and stop-codon sequences were excluded, and only productive TCRbeta rearrangements were used in downstream analyses. Clonality was computed as one minus Shannon entropy normalized by the log of the number of unique productive sequences. Fisher's exact test with Benjamini-Hochberg correction, using a cutoff of adjusted p below 0.01, was how clones that differed between time points or between blood and tumor were identified. Drawn from immuneACCESS, this table holds only the in-frame rearrangements with V and J called that TCRdb kept. Clones are partly lost; checked studies trace under half to an unresolved V gene and leave the rest unexplained. Clone size and the V and J calls come from that table; the DNA yielded D and trimming. The sample table shows about 53,000 clones, and 87% are seen once. The ten most abundant clones make up under 15% of the sample.

V gives up 4 bases and J gives up 2 bases, and the segment between their germline ends measures 10 bases. Reading the germline V gene gives CDR1 SGDLS and CDR2 YYNGEE. The CDR3 covers 14 residues, taking in both the cysteine and the phenylalanine. Solely the CDR3 DNA is kept, with 42 bases framed from the first base. What the study reported, not specific to this receptor: Patients with durable benefit showed greater expansion of tumor-associated TCR clones in peripheral blood 3 weeks after starting treatment (n ≈ 20, p = 0.022). Improved progression-free and overall survival was found to be associated with pretreatment peripheral blood TCR clonality below the median. Because the sample size was small (n of about 29) and many exploratory analyses were performed, the results are intended to be hypothesis-generating.

The sample's time point label, in plain terms: pretreatment peripheral blood. A cohort of about 30 patients with locally advanced or metastatic urothelial carcinoma, treated at Memorial Sloan Kettering on a trial protocol, was included. Peripheral blood mononuclear cells were collected from each patient pretreatment and during treatment, giving between 1 and 8 total time points per patient. The Qiagen DNeasy Blood extraction kit was used to purify genomic DNA from total PBMCs and tumor samples. PBMCs were collected pretreatment and during treatment, and were isolated and stored as previously described.

The chain joins TRBV9 to TRBJ2-1, and TRBD1 may be the D gene, going by 6 matching bases. This receptor was obtained from an older woman with urothelial cancer. The input for sequencing was PBMCs, taken around atezolizumab (anti-PD-L1) treatment. For the CDR3, the sequence is CASSTRDTYNEQFF. The nucleotide sequence is TGTGCCAGCAGCACACGGGACACCTACAATGAGCAGTTCTTC.